This TCR beta chain was identified in a study of Ad26.COV2.S vaccination and SARS-CoV-2 variants. Overall study: It was the COV1001 Ad26.COV2.S trial arm that included the donor. Ad26.COV2.S, an intramuscular injection, was given once or twice 56 days apart. Study-level results: Reportedly, spike-specific CD8+ and CD4+ T cell responses achieved substantial breadth once vaccination had taken place.

Of note for this clone: Its specificity is not known.

Only in-frame clones appear in the TCRdb table, and some are missing; sequencing was by immunoSEQ multiplex PCR. Among over 450,000 clones, approximately 90% were seen once, and the ten largest hold 1.7%. Germline V gene sequence: CDR1 SGHRS, CDR2 YFSETQ. V was shortened by 0 bases and J by 3 bases, with 10 bases between the two germline ends. This CDR3 comprises 15 residues. Noted treatment: about 20 received Ad26.COV2.S at low or high dose, single or two shots; a few received placebo; per-sample allocation not given. It was on day 63 after the first vaccine or placebo injection that samples were taken.

Material: peripheral blood, obtained in a trial of Ad26.COV2.S vaccine versus placebo. The TCR comes from a person aged 18-65 years who received the Ad26.COV2.S COVID-19 vaccine or a placebo. This sequence joins TRBV5-1 and TRBJ1-5; D gene unclear. CDR3 sequence: CASSLEGSLNQPQHF. CDR3 coding DNA: TGCGCCAGCAGCTTGGAGGGCAGCCTCAATCAGCCCCAGCATTTT.